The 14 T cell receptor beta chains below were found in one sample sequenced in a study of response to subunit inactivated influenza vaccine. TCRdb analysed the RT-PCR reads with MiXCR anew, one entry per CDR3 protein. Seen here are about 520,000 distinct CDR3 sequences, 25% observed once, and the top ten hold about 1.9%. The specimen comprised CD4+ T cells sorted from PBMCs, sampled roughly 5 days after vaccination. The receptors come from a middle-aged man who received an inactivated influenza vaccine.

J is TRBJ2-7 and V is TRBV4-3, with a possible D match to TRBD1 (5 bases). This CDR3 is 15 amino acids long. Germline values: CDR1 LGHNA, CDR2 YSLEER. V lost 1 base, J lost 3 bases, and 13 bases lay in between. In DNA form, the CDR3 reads TGCGCCAGCAGCCAAGGAAAGAAGGGGCGCTACGAGCAGTACTTC. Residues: CASSQGKKGRYEQYF.

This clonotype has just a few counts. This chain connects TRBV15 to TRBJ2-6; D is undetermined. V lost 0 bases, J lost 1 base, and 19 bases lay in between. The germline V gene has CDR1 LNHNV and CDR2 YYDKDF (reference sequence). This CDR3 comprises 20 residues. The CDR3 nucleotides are TGTGCCACCAGCAGAGATCAAGAGATAGGCTTAGGTTCTGGGGCCAACGTCCTGACTTTC. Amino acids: CATSRDQEIGLGSGANVLTF. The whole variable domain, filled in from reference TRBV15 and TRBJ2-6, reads DAMVIQNPRYQVTQFGKPVTLSCSQTLNHNVMYWYQQKSSQAPKLLFHYYDKDFNNEADTPDNFQSRRPNTSFCFLDIRSPGLGDTAMYLCATSRDQEIGLGSGANVLTFGAGSRLTVL.

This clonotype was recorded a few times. The chain's CDR3 is CASSPSSLEQYF. In DNA, the CDR3 is TGTGCCAGCTCACCCTCGAGCCTCGAGCAGTACTTC. The chain uses TRBV18 and TRBJ2-7; no firm D call. This CDR3 has 12 residues. The V gene's germline CDR1 is KGHSH and CDR2 LQKENI. V was trimmed by 3 bases and J by 6 bases, leaving 9 bases between them.

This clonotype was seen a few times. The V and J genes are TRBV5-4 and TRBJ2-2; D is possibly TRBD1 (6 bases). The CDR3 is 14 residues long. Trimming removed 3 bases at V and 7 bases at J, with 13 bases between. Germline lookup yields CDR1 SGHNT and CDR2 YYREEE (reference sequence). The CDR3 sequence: CASSWVQGGGELFF. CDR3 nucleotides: TGTGCCAGCAGCTGGGTACAGGGCGGCGGGGAGCTGTTTTTT.

The CDR3 region has the DNA TGTGCCAGCAGCTTAGGACTAGCGGGGGGGCCCCAGGGGTACGAGCAGTACTTC. As protein: CASSLGLAGGPQGYEQYF. This sequence joins TRBV11-2 and TRBJ2-7; 14 positions match TRBD2. Germline V CDR1 and CDR2: SGHAT, FQNNGV. The length of the CDR3 is 18 residues. J was trimmed by 4 bases and V by 1 base; bases with no gene match: 9.

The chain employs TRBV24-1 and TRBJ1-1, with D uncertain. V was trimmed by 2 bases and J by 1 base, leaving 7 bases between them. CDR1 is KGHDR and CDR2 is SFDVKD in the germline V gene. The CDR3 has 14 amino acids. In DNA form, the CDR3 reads TGTGCCACCAGTGATTCCGGCGAGAACACTGAAGCTTTCTTT. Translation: CATSDSGENTEAFF.

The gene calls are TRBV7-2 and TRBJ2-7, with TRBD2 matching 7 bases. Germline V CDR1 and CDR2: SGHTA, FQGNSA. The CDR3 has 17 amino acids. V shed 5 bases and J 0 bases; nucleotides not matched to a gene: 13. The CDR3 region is CASSDHRGTTVSYEQYF. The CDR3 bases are TGTGCCAGCAGCGACCATAGAGGGACTACAGTCTCCTACGAGCAGTACTTC.

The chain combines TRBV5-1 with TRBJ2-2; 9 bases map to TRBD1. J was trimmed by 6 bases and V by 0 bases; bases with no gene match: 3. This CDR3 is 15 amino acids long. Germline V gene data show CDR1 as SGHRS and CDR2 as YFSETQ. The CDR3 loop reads CASSLVGQGSGELFF. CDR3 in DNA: TGCGCCAGCAGCTTGGTTGGACAGGGGTCCGGGGAGCTGTTTTTT.

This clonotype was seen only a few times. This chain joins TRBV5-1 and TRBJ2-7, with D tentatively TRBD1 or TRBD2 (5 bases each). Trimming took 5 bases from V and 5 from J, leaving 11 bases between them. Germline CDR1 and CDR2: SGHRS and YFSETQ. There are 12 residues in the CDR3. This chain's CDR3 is CASRDGTDEQYF. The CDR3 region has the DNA TGCGCCAGCAGGGATGGGACGGACGAGCAGTACTTC.

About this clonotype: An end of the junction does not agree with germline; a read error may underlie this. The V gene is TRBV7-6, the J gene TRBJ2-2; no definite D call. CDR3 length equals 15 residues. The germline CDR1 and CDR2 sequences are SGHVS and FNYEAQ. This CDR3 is CASSVANLYTGELFF. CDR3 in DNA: TGTGCCAGCAGCGTAGCAAACCTATACACCGGGGAGCTGTTTTTT.

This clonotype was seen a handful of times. CDR3 DNA: TGTGCCAGCAGCCAAGTATGGCCGACCGGGGAGCTGTTTTTT. Translation: CASSQVWPTGELFF. The genes are TRBV3-1 and TRBJ2-2, with D hard to call. Germline V CDR1 and CDR2: LGHDT, YNNKEL (reference sequence). CDR3 size: 14 residues. Trimming removed 1 base at V and 5 bases at J, with 8 bases between.

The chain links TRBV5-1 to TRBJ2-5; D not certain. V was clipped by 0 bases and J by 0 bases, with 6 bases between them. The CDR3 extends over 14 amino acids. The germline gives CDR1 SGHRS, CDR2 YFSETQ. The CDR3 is CASSLGVYQETQYF. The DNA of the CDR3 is TGCGCCAGCAGCTTGGGGGTGTACCAAGAGACCCAGTACTTC.

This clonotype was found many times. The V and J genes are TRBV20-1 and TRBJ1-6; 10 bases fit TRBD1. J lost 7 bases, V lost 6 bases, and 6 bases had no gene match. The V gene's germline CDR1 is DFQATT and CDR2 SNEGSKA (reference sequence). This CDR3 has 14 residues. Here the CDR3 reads CSAAGTGANSPLHF. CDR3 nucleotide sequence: TGCAGTGCAGCCGGGACAGGGGCCAATTCACCCCTCCACTTT.

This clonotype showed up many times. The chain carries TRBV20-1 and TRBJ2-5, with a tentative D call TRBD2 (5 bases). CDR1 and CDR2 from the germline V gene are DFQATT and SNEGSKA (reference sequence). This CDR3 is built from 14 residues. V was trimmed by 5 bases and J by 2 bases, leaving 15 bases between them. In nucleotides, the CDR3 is TGCAGTGCTGGGAGTAGCTGGAAACAAGAGACCCAGTACTTC. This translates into CSAGSSWKQETQYF.